These 23 T cell receptor beta chains came from one sample sequenced in a study of regulatory T cells in long-lasting Graves disease. Combining iRepertoire HTBI primers with Arm-PCR of CDR3 regions, the authors built TCR beta libraries. MiXCR, applied by TCRdb to the multiplex PCR reads, yields one record per CDR3 protein. This sample has 350,000 to 500,000 distinct CDR3 sequences, with around 17% found just once. Time point defined: newly diagnosed GD, antithyroid drugs for less than 3 months. Isolated PBMC RNA provided the starting material for the TCR library. This same sample was also taken into another study, of T cells in Graves' hyperthyroidism and ophthalmopathy.

The sample in question was peripheral blood mononuclear cells (PBMCs), obtained at new diagnosis, from a patient treated with antithyroid drugs. These receptor sequences come from a woman in her 30s with Graves disease.

In this sample, this clonotype turned up many times. The rearrangement joins TRBV12-3 or TRBV12-4 to TRBJ1-5, with D maybe TRBD1 (5 bases). V dropped 3 bases and J dropped 0 bases, with 18 bases sitting between them. The CDR3 runs 18 residues. As DNA, the CDR3 is TGTGCCAGCAGTTTTAACCTTCTGAGGGGATATAGCAATCAGCCCCAGCATTTT. It specifies CASSFNLLRGYSNQPQHF.

This clonotype was seen many times. The V call is TRBV28, the J call TRBJ1-6, with D unclear. The ends were cut back, 3 bases at V and 7 bases at J, with 10 bases in the middle. CDR1 and CDR2 from the germline V gene are MDHEN and SYDVKM. The CDR3 runs to 14 residues. In DNA, the CDR3 is TGTGCCAGCAGTTTCGGGGTTCTCAATTCACCCCTCCACTTT. It specifies CASSFGVLNSPLHF.

The V and J genes are TRBV9 and TRBJ1-2; perhaps TRBD1 as D (5 bases). Looked up from germline, CDR1 is SGDLS and CDR2 is YYNGEE. Trimming cost V 4 bases and J 3 bases, with 22 bases left between them. The CDR3 sequence is 17 residues long. Written as DNA, the CDR3 is TGTGCCAGCAGCCCCCAATTTGGGGGATCGGGCGACTATGGCTACACCTTC. Its protein product is CASSPQFGGSGDYGYTF.

The CDR3 DNA is TGTGCCAGCAGCTTATTTACTCTCAGCTCTGGAAACACCATATATTTT. Translation: CASSLFTLSSGNTIYF. The chain couples TRBV7-2 to TRBJ1-3; D remains ambiguous. The CDR3 is made up of 16 amino acids. Per the germline V gene, CDR1 is SGHTA and CDR2 is FQGNSA. V lost 2 bases to trimming and J lost 0 bases, with 11 bases between them.

This clonotype has a handful of counts. CDR3 loop: CACETGANEQFF. For the CDR3, the DNA is TGTGCCTGCGAGACAGGGGCGAATGAGCAGTTCTTC. The chain is built from TRBV30 and TRBJ2-1; the match to TRBD1 covers 8 bases. Per germline, CDR1 GTSNPN and CDR2 SVGIG (reference sequence). V lost 6 bases, J lost 7 bases, and 5 bases stayed unmatched. The CDR3 length is 12 residues.

A remark on this clonotype: Possible read error: a much larger clone is one base away. The V gene is TRBV2, the J gene TRBJ2-3; TRBD2 matches 13 bases. Germline V gives CDR1 SNHLY, CDR2 FYNNEI. The length of the CDR3 is 20 residues. The CDR3 region has the DNA TGTGCCAGTGTTCCGGGAACGGGACTAGCGGGACCAATCGCCGCAGATACGAAGTATTTT. It encodes CASVPGTGLAGPIAADTKYF.

This chain connects TRBV19 to TRBJ1-1, with D possibly matching TRBD1 (6 bases). This CDR3 is built from 14 residues. The V gene lost 8 bases and the J gene lost 1 base, with 14 bases spanning the gap. Germline-derived CDR1 and CDR2 are LNHDA and SQIVND (reference sequence). The chain's CDR3 is CASCHRVRNTEAFF. The CDR3 DNA follows: TGTGCCAGTTGCCACAGGGTTAGGAACACTGAAGCTTTCTTT.

The chain is built from TRBV30 and TRBJ2-7, with TRBD2 as a possible D gene (6 bases). CDR3 size: 14 residues. The V end lost 5 bases, the J end lost 6 bases, and 20 bases lay between the germline ends. Germline CDR1 is GTSNPN and CDR2 is SVGIG (reference sequence). Written as DNA, the CDR3 is TGTGCCTGGGGTCCGGGGGTTTACAAATCCGAGCAGTACTTC. This codes for CAWGPGVYKSEQYF.

In its sample, this clonotype was seen many times. The V call is TRBV11-2, the J call TRBJ2-2; D might be TRBD1 (5 bases). The CDR3 length is 14 residues. Germline CDR1 is SGHAT and CDR2 is FQNNGV. The V gene lost 5 bases and the J gene lost 4 bases, with 11 bases spanning the gap. CDR3 region: CASSPDTFTGELFF. The CDR3 DNA is TGTGCCAGCAGCCCGGACACGTTCACCGGGGAGCTGTTTTTT.

This clonotype showed up many times. The genes are TRBV10-1 and TRBJ1-1; tentative D call: TRBD1 (5 bases). The V and J ends lost 0 bases and 7 bases respectively, with 12 bases between them. CDR1 WNHNN and CDR2 SYGVQD come from the germline V gene (reference sequence). The CDR3 is 14 amino acids. CDR3 amino acids: CASSESAGSNEAFF. CDR3 nucleotides: TGCGCCAGCAGTGAGTCTGCAGGGTCGAATGAAGCTTTCTTT.

The CDR3 bases are TGTGCCAGCAGCCCCAAGCCGAGGGGAACTGGGCACGAGCAGTACTTC. Translation gives CASSPKPRGTGHEQYF. J is TRBJ2-7 and V is TRBV7-3; the D call may be TRBD1 or TRBD2 (5 bases each). Germline values: CDR1 SGHTA, CDR2 FQGTGA. The CDR3 loop spans 16 amino acids. The germline V and J ends were trimmed by 5 bases and 5 bases, with 22 bases remaining between them.

In the case of this clonotype: Given a much more abundant clone one base away, this may be a read error. The CDR3 region is CASSPSAETQYF. DNA for the CDR3: TGTGCCAGCAGCCCTAGTGCGGAGACCCAGTACTTC. The rearrangement uses TRBV7-2 and TRBJ2-5; D is unclear. CDR1 is SGHTA, CDR2 FQGNSA, per germline. The CDR3 is made up of 12 amino acids. With 5 bases removed from V and 5 bases from J, the gap between germline ends came to 9 bases.

This clonotype was picked up many times. The chain employs TRBV4-1 and TRBJ1-1, with D possibly TRBD1 on 6 matching bases. The germline V gene encodes CDR1 MGHRA and CDR2 YSYEKL. The V end lost 2 bases, the J end lost 0 bases, and 16 bases lay between the germline ends. The CDR3 totals 17 residues. CDR3 nucleotide sequence: TGCGCCAGCAGCCAACCTCCGGGACACGGAATGAACACTGAAGCTTTCTTT. Translated, it gives CASSQPPGHGMNTEAFF.

The CDR3 protein is CASKRGSVPNSPLHF. In DNA, the CDR3 is TGTGCCAGCAAGCGAGGGTCGGTGCCGAATTCACCCCTCCACTTT. The chain employs TRBV3-1 and TRBJ1-6; D is unresolved. The CDR3 length is 15 residues. Germline values: CDR1 LGHDT, CDR2 YNNKEL (reference sequence). Deletions cut 7 bases from V and 7 bases from J, with 17 bases between.

This clonotype was counted many times. The chain carries TRBV12-3 or TRBV12-4 and TRBJ2-1, with TRBD1 matching 8 bases. Germline trimming cut 5 bases from V and 9 bases from J; bases unmatched to any gene: 9. CDR3 length: 14 amino acids. Written as DNA, the CDR3 is TGTGCCAGCAGTGAGGGACAGGCGAACGGTGAGCAGTTCTTC. Translated: CASSEGQANGEQFF.

This clonotype was observed many times. The J gene is TRBJ1-1, the V gene TRBV10-1; the D gene is possibly TRBD1 (5 bases). The V gene's germline CDR1 is WNHNN and CDR2 SYGVQD (reference sequence). The CDR3 has 13 amino acids. Trimming removed 4 bases from V and 5 bases from J, with 11 bases in between. CDR3 DNA sequence: TGCGCCAGCAGTGGGGGACCCGAGACTGAAGCTTTCTTT. This codes for CASSGGPETEAFF.

The chain employs TRBV10-3 and TRBJ2-7; tentatively, D is TRBD2 (5 bases). The germline V gene has CDR1 ENHRY and CDR2 SYGVKD. Trimming removed 2 bases from V and 0 bases from J, with 8 bases in between. The CDR3 extends over 14 amino acids. DNA of the CDR3: TGTGCCATCAGTGAGGGGCGGGCCTCCTACGAGCAGTACTTC. Translated: CAISEGRASYEQYF.

The chain couples TRBV6-5 to TRBJ1-5, with 7 bases fitting TRBD1. CDR3 length equals 17 residues. Trimming cost V 1 base and J 2 bases; bases outside gene matches: 8. Germline CDR1 reads MNHEY; CDR2 reads SVGAGI. In nucleotides, the CDR3 is TGTGCCAGCAGTTACTTCGACAGGGATGAAGGCAATCAGCCCCAGCATTTT. This sequence encodes CASSYFDRDEGNQPQHF.

There are many counts of this clonotype. CDR3 bases: TGTGCCTGGACCCCCCCGGGACAGAGACGGGAGCTGTTTTTT. This gives the protein CAWTPPGQRRELFF. This chain connects TRBV30 to TRBJ2-2, with TRBD1 identical over 7 bases. Germline V gives CDR1 GTSNPN, CDR2 SVGIG (reference sequence). The V and J ends lost 4 bases and 9 bases, in that order; junction bases with no gene match: 11. This CDR3 contains 14 residues.

This clonotype was detected ten times or more. The chain combines TRBV18 with TRBJ2-7; tentative D call: TRBD1 (6 bases). Germline values: CDR1 KGHSH, CDR2 LQKENI. V lost 1 base to trimming and J lost 7 bases, with 23 bases between them. The CDR3 length is 17 residues. CDR3 sequence (DNA): TGTGCCAGCTCACCACAAAGGCAGGGGAGATCCATGGGGGAGCAGTACTTC. This translates into CASSPQRQGRSMGEQYF.

V usage is TRBV9 and J usage is TRBJ2-3; 8 nucleotides align to TRBD2. V trimming: 4 bases; J trimming: 3 bases; junction bases outside the gene matches: 10. This CDR3 is built from 16 residues. Looked up from germline, CDR1 is SGDLS and CDR2 is YYNGEE. This CDR3 is CASSIRAGDETDTQYF. DNA of the CDR3: TGTGCCAGCAGCATTCGAGCGGGAGACGAGACAGATACGCAGTATTTT.

Details on this clonotype: A much larger clone differs by one base, so this may be a read error. The chain employs TRBV12-3 or TRBV12-4 and TRBJ1-2, with D possibly matching TRBD1 (5 bases). This CDR3 contains 14 residues. The CDR3 coding sequence is TGTACCAGCAGTTCCGACGGGGCGTACTATGGCTACACCTTC. This gives the protein CTSSSDGAYYGYTF.

This clonotype appeared many times. The chain links TRBV11-2 to TRBJ2-1; D is unclear. Germline-derived CDR1 and CDR2 are SGHAT and FQNNGV. V was clipped by 4 bases and J by 6 bases, with 10 bases between them. This CDR3 contains 13 residues. The CDR3 bases are TGTGCCAGCAGCTGGATGACGGTCAATGAGCAGTTCTTC. Protein sequence: CASSWMTVNEQFF.